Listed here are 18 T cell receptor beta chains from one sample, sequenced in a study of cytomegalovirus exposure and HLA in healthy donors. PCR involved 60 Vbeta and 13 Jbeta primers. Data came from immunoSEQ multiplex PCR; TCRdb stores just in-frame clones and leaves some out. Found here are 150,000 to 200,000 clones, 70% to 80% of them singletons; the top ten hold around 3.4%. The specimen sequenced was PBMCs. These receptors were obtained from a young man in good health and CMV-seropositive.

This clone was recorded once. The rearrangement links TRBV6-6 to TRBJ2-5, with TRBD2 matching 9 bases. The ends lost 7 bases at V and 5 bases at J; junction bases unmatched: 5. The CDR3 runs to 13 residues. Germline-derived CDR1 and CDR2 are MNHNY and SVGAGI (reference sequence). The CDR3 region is CASILAGRETQYF. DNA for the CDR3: TGTGCCAGCATCCTAGCGGGGCGGGAGACCCAGTACTTC.

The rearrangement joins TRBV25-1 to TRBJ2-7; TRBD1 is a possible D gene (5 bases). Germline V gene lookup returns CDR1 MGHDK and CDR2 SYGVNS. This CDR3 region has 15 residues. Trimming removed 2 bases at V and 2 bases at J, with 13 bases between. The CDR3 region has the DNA TGTGCCAGCAGTGAAGAGGCAGGGAAACCCTACGAGCAGTACTTC. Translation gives CASSEEAGKPYEQYF.

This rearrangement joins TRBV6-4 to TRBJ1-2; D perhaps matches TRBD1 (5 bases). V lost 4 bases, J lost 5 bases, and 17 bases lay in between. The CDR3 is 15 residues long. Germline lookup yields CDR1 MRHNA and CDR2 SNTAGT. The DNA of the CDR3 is TGTGCCAGCAGTGTTGGGGCCACAGGAGCTTATGGCTACACCTTC. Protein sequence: CASSVGATGAYGYTF.

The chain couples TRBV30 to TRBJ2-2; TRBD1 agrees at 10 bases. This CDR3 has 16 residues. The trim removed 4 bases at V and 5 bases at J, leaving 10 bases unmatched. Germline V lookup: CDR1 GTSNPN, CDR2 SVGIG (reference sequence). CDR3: CAWNPPGTGETGELFF. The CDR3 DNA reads TGTGCCTGGAATCCACCCGGGACAGGGGAAACCGGGGAGCTGTTTTTT.

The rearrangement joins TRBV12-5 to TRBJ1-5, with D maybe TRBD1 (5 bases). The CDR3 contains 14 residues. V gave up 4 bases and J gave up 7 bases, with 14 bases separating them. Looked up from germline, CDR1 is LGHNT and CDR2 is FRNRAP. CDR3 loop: CASGWAGAKQPQHF. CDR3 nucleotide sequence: TGTGCTAGTGGTTGGGCTGGGGCTAAACAGCCCCAGCATTTT.

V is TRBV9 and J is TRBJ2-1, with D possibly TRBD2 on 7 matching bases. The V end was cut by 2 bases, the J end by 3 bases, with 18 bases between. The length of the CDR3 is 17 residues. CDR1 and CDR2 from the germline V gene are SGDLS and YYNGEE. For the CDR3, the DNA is TGTGCCAGCAGCGTCTCTTTACAGGGAGGGGTCTACAATGAGCAGTTCTTC. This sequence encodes CASSVSLQGGVYNEQFF.

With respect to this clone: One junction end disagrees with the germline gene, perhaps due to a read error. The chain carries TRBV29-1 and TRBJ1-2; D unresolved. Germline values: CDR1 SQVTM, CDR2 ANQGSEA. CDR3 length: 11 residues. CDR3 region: CSVEEEEGYTF. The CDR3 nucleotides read TGCAGCGTCGAAGAAGAAGAGGGCTACACCTTC.

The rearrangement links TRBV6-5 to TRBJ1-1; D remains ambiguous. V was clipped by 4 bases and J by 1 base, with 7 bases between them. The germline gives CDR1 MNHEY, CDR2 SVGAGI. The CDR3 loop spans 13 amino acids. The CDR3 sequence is CASSFDTNTEAFF. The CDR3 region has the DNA TGTGCCAGCAGTTTTGACACGAACACTGAAGCTTTCTTT.

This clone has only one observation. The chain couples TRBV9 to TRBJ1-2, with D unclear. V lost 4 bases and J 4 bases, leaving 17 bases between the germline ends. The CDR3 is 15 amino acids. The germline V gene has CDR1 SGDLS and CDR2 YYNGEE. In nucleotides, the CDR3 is TGTGCCAGCAGCCCGAGCGGGAAGGGTACCTATGGCTACACCTTC. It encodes CASSPSGKGTYGYTF.

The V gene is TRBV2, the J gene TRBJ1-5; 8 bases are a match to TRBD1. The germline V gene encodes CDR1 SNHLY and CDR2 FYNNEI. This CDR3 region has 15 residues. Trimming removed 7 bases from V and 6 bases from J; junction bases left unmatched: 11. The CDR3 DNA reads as TGTGCCAGCAAATTCTGGACAGGGAGAGGTCAGCCCCAGCATTTT. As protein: CASKFWTGRGQPQHF.

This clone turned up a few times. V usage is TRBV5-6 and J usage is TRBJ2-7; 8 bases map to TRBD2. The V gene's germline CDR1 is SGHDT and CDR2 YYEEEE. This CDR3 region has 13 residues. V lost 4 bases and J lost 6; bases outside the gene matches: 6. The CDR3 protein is CASSPTAGGEQYF. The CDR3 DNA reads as TGTGCCAGCAGCCCTACTGCGGGAGGCGAGCAGTACTTC.

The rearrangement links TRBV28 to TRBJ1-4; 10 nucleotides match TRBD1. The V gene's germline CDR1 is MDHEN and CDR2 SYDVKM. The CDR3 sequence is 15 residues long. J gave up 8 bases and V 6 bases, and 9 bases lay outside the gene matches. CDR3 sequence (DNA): TGTGCCAGCAGCAAAACCGGGACAGGGGACGAAAAACTGTTTTTT. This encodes CASSKTGTGDEKLFF.

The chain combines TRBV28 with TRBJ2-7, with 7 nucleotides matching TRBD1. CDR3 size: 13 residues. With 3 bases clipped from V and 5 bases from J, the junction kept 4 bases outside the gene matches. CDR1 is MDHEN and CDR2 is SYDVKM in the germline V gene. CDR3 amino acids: CASSLRQGHEQYF. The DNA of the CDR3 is TGTGCCAGCAGTTTGCGACAGGGCCACGAGCAGTACTTC.

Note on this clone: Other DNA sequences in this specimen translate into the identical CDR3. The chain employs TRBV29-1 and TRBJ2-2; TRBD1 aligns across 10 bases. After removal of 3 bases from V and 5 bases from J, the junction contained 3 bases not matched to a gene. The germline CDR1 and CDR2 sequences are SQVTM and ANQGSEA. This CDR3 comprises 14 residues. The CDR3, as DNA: TGCAGCGTTGAGGGGACAGGGGTAACCGGGGAGCTGTTTTTT. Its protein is CSVEGTGVTGELFF.

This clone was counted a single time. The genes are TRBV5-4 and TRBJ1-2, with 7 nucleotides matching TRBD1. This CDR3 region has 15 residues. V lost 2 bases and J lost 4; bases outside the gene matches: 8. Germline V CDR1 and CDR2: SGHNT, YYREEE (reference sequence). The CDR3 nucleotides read TGTGCCAGCAGCTTTCCTACAGGGGTAATCTATGGCTACACCTTC. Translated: CASSFPTGVIYGYTF.

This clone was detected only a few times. The CDR3 protein is CASSPHRATYEQYF. CDR3 bases: TGTGCCAGCAGTCCCCACAGGGCCACCTACGAGCAGTACTTC. The rearrangement links TRBV28 to TRBJ2-7, with a possible D match to TRBD1 (6 bases). The CDR3 is 14 amino acids. V was pared by 5 bases and J by 2 bases, with 13 bases between. CDR1 and CDR2 (germline): MDHEN, SYDVKM.

CDR3 sequence (DNA): TGTGCCAGCAGCGTTAGCGGGGATGAGCAGTTCTTC. Translating it yields CASSVSGDEQFF. This chain uses TRBV2 with TRBJ2-1; 8 bases fit TRBD2. Germline loops: CDR1 SNHLY, CDR2 FYNNEI. Trimming cost V 6 bases and J 8 bases; bases outside gene matches: 3. CDR3 length: 12 residues.

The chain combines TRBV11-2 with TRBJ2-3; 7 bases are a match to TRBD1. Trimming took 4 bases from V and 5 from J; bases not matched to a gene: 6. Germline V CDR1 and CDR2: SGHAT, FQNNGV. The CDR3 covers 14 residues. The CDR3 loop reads CASSYDRDLDTQYF. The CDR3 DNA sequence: TGTGCCAGCAGCTACGACAGGGATTTAGATACGCAGTATTTT.